The source of this T cell receptor (beta chain) is a study of metastatic and nonmetastatic thyroid tumors. About the study: Repertoires of blood and of tissue (tumor or nodule) from malignant and benign thyroid patients were compared. Overall study findings and caveats: The study reportedly found significantly higher TCR beta diversity in malignant thyroid tumors than benign nodules, in blood and tumor.

V was pared by 2 bases and J by 6 bases, with 14 bases between. Germline CDR1 is SGHAT and CDR2 is FQNNGV. The CDR3 loop spans 15 amino acids. This clone has a count of ten or more. Antigen: not known. No treatment had been given to any patient before thyroid surgery. In the authors' workflow: Using the CDR3 differences seen across clinicopathological groups, the authors built a distant-metastasis classifier for papillary thyroid cancer, which was meant to discriminate distant-metastatic patients. TCRdb reprocessed the PCR reads using MiXCR. These V and J calls originate from TCRdb's pipeline instead of the authors' own analysis. The sample shows 30,000 to 45,000 clones, roughly 20% of them seen only once.

The origin of this receptor is a female donor with papillary thyroid cancer or a benign thyroid nodule (not recorded which). Some clones in this sample may be carry-over from other donors' samples. V gene TRBV11-2 combines with J gene TRBJ1-5; perhaps TRBD1 as D (6 bases). The sequenced sample was blood. CDR3 nucleotides: TGTGCCAGCAGCTTAAGTGGCAGGGGTGGTCAGCCCCAGCATTTT. Its translation is CASSLSGRGGQPQHF. Complete variable domain (other parts from reference TRBV11-2 and TRBJ1-5): EAGVAQSPRYKIIEKRQSVAFWCNPISGHATLYWYQQILGQGPKLLIQFQNNGVVDDSQLPKDRFSAERLKGVDSTLKIQPAKLEDSAVYLCASSLSGRGGQPQHFGDGTRLSIL.